This T cell receptor (beta chain) is from a study of blood T cell repertoires in COVID-19. As for the study in general: The cDNA or gDNA used as material had been derived from T cells, B-cell-depleted T cells, or PBMCs.

Per the study methods: The authors estimated nucleated cell counts from reference gene primer amplification. The repertoire was sequenced with immunoSEQ multiplex PCR; TCRdb's copy has only in-frame clones and lacks some. The V and J calls and the clone size are those of that table, but D and trimming were determined from the DNA. The top ten clones hold 7.6% of a sample with approximately 210,000 clones, 84% of them seen once. The germline V gene encodes CDR1 MDHEN and CDR2 SYDVKM. The germline V and J ends were trimmed by 3 bases and 9 bases, with 18 bases remaining between them. The CDR3 loop spans 16 amino acids.

The receptor was derived from a woman aged 50 to 60 with active or convalescent COVID-19. The specimen sequenced was peripheral blood. The chain couples TRBV28 to TRBJ1-6, with D hard to call. CDR3 loop: CASSFIRPARGSPLHF. The DNA of the CDR3 is TGTGCCAGCAGTTTCATCCGCCCGGCTCGGGGTTCACCCCTCCACTTT.